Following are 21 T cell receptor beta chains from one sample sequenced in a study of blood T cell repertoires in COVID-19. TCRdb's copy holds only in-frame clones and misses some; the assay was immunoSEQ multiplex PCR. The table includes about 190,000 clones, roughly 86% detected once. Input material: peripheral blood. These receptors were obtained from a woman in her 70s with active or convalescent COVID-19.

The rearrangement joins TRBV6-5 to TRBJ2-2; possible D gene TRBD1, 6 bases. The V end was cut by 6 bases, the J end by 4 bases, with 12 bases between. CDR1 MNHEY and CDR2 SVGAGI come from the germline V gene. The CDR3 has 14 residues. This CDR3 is CASRTDRRTGELFF. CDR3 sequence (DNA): TGTGCCAGCAGGACAGACAGGCGCACCGGGGAGCTGTTTTTT.

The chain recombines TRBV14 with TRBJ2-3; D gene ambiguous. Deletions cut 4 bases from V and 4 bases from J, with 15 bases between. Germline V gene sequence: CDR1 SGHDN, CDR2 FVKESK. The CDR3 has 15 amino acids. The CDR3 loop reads CASSLAEFSADTQYF. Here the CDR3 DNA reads TGTGCCAGCAGCCTAGCAGAATTTTCCGCAGATACGCAGTATTTT.

The CDR3 region has the DNA TGTGCCAGCAGTCGTTCCGGGGGAAGTCAGCCCCAGCATTTT. It is translated as CASSRSGGSQPQHF. The chain combines TRBV6-2 or TRBV6-3 with TRBJ1-5; tentative D call: TRBD1 (5 bases). Looked up from germline, CDR1 is MNHEY and CDR2 is SVGEGT. The CDR3 spans 14 residues. V lost 5 bases, J lost 6 bases, and 14 bases lay in between.

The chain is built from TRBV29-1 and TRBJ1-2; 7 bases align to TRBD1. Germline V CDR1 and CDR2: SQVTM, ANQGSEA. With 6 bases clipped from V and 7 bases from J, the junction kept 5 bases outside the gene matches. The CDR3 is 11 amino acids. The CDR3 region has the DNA TGCAGCGTCCAGGGGGATGGTGGCTACACCTTC. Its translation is CSVQGDGGYTF.

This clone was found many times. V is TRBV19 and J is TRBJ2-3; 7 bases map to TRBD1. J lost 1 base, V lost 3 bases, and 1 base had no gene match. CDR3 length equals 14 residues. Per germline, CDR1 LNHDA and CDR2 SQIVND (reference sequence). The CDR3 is CASSIQGGTDTQYF. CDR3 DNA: TGTGCCAGTAGTATCCAGGGGGGCACAGATACGCAGTATTTT. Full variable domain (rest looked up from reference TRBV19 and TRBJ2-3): DGGITQSPKYLFRKEGQNVTLSCEQNLNHDAMYWYRQDPGQGLRLIYYSQIVNDFQKGDIAEGYSVSREKKESFPLTVTSAQKNPTAFYLCASSIQGGTDTQYFGPGTRLTVL.

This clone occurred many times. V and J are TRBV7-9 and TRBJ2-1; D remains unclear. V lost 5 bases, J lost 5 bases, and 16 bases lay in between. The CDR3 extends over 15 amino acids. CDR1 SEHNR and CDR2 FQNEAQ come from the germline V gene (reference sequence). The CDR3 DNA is TGTGCCAGCAGCCCCCGAGAATTTGTCCACAATGAGCAGTTCTTC. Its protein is CASSPREFVHNEQFF.

In DNA form, the CDR3 reads TGTGCCAGCAGCTTAGAGGGGCTCGAAGTTCAGCCCCAGCATTTT. Translating gives CASSLEGLEVQPQHF. The rearrangement joins TRBV7-2 to TRBJ1-5; TRBD1 is a possible D gene (5 bases). This CDR3 has 15 residues. V lost 1 base, J lost 6 bases, and 13 bases lay in between. The germline V gene has CDR1 SGHTA and CDR2 FQGNSA.

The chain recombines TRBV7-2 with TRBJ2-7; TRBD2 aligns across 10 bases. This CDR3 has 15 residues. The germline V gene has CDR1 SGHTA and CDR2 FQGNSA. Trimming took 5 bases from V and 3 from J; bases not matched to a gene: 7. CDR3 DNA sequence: TGTGCCAGCAGCACTTCGACTAGCGGGTACTACGAGCAGTACTTC. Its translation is CASSTSTSGYYEQYF.

Written as DNA, the CDR3 is TGTGCCAGCAAGAAGACTAGACTAGCGGAGCTATACAATGAGCAGTTCTTC. It is translated as CASKKTRLAELYNEQFF. The J gene is TRBJ2-1, the V gene TRBV2; 9 bases agree with TRBD2. The CDR3 totals 17 residues. V lost 7 bases, J lost 4 bases, and 14 bases stayed unmatched. Germline CDR1 reads SNHLY; CDR2 reads FYNNEI. Full variable domain (missing parts from reference TRBV2 and TRBJ2-1): EPEVTQTPSHQVTQMGQEVILRCVPISNHLYFYWYRQILGQKVEFLVSFYNNEISEKSEIFDDQFSVERPDGSNFTLKIRSTKLEDSAMYFCASKKTRLAELYNEQFFGPGTRLTVL.

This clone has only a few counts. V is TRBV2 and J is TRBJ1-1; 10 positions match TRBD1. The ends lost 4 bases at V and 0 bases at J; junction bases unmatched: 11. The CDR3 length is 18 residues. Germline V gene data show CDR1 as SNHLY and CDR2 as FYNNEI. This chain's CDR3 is CASSVRTGGSNMNTEAFF. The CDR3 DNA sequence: TGTGCCAGCAGTGTGAGGACAGGGGGTTCCAATATGAACACTGAAGCTTTCTTT.

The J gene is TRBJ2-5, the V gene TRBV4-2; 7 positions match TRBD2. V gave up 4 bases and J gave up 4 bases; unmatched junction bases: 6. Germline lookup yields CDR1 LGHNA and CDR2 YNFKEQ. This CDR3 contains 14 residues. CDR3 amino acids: CASSPGGTRETQYF. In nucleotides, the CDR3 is TGTGCCAGCAGCCCCGGGGGGACGCGAGAGACCCAGTACTTC.

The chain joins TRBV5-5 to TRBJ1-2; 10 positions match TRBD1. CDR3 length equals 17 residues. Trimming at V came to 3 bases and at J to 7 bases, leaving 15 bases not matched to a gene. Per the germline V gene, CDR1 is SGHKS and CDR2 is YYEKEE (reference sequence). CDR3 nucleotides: TGTGCCAGCAGCTCGCCTCCGGGACAGGGGATGGCGGGTGGCTACACCTTC. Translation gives CASSSPPGQGMAGGYTF. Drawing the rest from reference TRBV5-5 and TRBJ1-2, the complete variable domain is DAGVTQSPTHLIKTRGQQVTLRCSPISGHKSVSWYQQVLGQGPQFIFQYYEKEERGRGNFPDRFSARQFPNYSSELNVNALLLGDSALYLCASSSPPGQGMAGGYTFGSGTRLTVV.

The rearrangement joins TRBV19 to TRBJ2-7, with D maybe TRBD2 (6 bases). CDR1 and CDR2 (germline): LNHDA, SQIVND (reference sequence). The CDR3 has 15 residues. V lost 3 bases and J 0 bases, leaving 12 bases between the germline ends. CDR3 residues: CASSISGGGSYEQYF. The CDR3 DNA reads TGTGCCAGTAGTATTAGCGGCGGCGGCTCCTACGAGCAGTACTTC.

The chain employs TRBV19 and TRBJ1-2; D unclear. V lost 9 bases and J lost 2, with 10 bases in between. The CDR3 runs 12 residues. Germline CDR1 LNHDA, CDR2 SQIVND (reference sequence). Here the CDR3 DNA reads TGTGCCAGCCTCGGTCGGAACTATGGCTACACCTTC. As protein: CASLGRNYGYTF.

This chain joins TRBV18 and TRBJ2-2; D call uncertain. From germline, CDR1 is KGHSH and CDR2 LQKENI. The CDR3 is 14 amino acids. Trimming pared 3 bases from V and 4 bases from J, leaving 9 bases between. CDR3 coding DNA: TGTGCCAGCTCACCCCTTCCCTCCACCGGGGAGCTGTTTTTT. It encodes CASSPLPSTGELFF. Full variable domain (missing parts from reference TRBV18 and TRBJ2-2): NAGVMQNPRHLVRRRGQEARLRCSPMKGHSHVYWYRQLPEEGLKFMVYLQKENIIDESGMPKERFSAEFPKEGPSILRIQQVVRGDSAAYFCASSPLPSTGELFFGEGSRLTVL.

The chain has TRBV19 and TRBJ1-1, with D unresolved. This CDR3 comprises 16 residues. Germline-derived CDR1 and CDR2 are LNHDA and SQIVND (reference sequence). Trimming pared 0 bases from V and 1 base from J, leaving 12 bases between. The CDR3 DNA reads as TGTGCCAGTAGTATAGATTTAGGGAGGCCGAACACTGAAGCTTTCTTT. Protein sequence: CASSIDLGRPNTEAFF.

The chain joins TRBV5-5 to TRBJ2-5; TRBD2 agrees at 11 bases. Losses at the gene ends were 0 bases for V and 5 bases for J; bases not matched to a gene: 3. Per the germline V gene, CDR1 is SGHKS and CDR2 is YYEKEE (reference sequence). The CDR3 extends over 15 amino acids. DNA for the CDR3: TGTGCCAGCAGCTTGGGGACTAGCGGGTTGGAGACCCAGTACTTC. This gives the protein CASSLGTSGLETQYF.

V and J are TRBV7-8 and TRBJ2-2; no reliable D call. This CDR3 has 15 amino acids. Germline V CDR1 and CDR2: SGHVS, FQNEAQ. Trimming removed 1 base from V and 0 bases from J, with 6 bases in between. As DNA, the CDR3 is TGTGCCAGCAGCTTAGGCCAGACGAACACCGGGGAGCTGTTTTTT. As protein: CASSLGQTNTGELFF.

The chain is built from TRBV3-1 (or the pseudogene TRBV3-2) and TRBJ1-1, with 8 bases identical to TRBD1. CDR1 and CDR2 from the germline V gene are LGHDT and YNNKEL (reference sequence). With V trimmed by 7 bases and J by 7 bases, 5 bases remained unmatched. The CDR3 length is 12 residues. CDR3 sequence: CASKGTGREAFF. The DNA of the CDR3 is TGTGCCAGCAAGGGGACAGGTCGTGAAGCTTTCTTT.

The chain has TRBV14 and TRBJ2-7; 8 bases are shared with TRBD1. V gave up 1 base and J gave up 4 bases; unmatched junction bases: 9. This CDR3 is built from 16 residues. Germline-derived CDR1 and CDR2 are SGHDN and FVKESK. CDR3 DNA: TGTGCCAGCAGCCAAGCCCGGACAGGGATATTTTACGAGCAGTACTTC. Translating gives CASSQARTGIFYEQYF.

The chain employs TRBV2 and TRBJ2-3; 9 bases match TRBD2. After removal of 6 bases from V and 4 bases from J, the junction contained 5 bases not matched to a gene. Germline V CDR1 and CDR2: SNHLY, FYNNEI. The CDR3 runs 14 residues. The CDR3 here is CASRVAGASDTQYF. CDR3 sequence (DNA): TGTGCCAGCAGGGTAGCGGGAGCCTCAGATACGCAGTATTTT.